This T cell receptor (beta chain) was documented in a study of cytomegalovirus exposure and HLA in healthy donors. CDR3 length equals 13 residues. The V end lost 7 bases, the J end lost 2 bases, and 15 bases lay between the germline ends. Germline V lookup: CDR1 GTSNPN, CDR2 SVGIG (reference sequence). Sequenced by immunoSEQ multiplex PCR; TCRdb stores in-frame clones only, minus some. Of 200,000 or so clones in the sample, 84% are singletons; the top ten hold more than 6.5%. The chain is built from TRBV30 and TRBJ2-7; the D is unclear. Input material: PBMCs. This receptor was taken from a man aged 18-30 years in good health and CMV-seropositive. The CDR3 loop reads CASSQANPYEQYF. As DNA, the CDR3 is TGTGCCTCATCCCAGGCCAATCCCTACGAGCAGTACTTC.